The entry below gives a single TCR beta chain sequence along with its context. Its antigen is not yet known. No base quality values were provided; no much bigger clone lies one nucleotide off. The library was made by 5' RACE. TCRdb lists the instrument as Illumina HiSeq 2000. A universal primer binding site was added through template switching, and the final cDNA carried a unique molecular identifier so that TCR cDNA molecules could be counted accurately. Specific primers in the conserved constant-segment region were used to synthesize first-strand cDNA for the TCR alpha and beta chains. To control for contamination, every cDNA library was double barcoded, receiving both a SMART-Mk sample barcode and Illumina barcodes. Two successive PCR steps introduced TruSeq adapter sequences along with Illumina sample barcodes. TCR alpha and beta cDNA libraries were sequenced on the Illumina HiSeq platform with custom primers. Processing in the source paper ran as follows. Raw reads were processed with MiGEC to extract unique molecular identifiers, and MiXCR was used to determine CDR3 positions. Recombination models were inferred per individual with the repgenHMM and IGoR tools using an EM algorithm. The tcR package in R was used for shared clonotype analysis, with sharing normalized by the product of cloneset sizes. To study raw recombination without the effects of thymic and clonal selection, out-of-frame nonproductive sequences were analyzed. TCRdb's own reprocessing of the public reads used fastp at Q25 and MiXCR and kept productive beta chains. Rows are unified per CDR3 protein, each entry keeping the most common DNA and genes. The V and J calls follow TCRdb's processing rather than the paper's. For this sample there are fewer than 250,000 distinct CDR3 sequences; approximately 15% appear just once. 35% to 50% of the sample lies in the top ten.

This record comes from a study of identical twins (dated by TCRdb to about 2016). Background for the entire study: The study deep-sequenced TCR alpha and beta repertoires from monozygotic twins, unrelated adults of various ages and cord blood to test whether fetal clonotypes persist. To rule out contamination, replicate twin experiments were performed at different times with different library preparation protocols. Beyond this particular receptor, the publication reports: Because the same donors could not be followed over many years, the conclusions relied on cross-sectional statistical analysis. Fewer insertions were carried by abundant cord blood beta clonotypes, a similar but weaker trend appeared in young adult naive repertoires, and no such trend appeared in memory repertoires. Compared with coincidental sharing between unrelated individuals, out-of-frame TCR alpha sequences shared between twins showed an excess of sequences with low generation probability. In monozygotic twins, out-of-frame TCR alpha sharing was systematically underestimated by recombination models, although the models agreed with sharing between unrelated individuals. A weaker excess of twin sharing was found in beta out-of-frame sequences because the signal-to-noise ratio was lowered by fewer shared sequences. Zero-insertion analyses could be partly confounded by invariant T cells such as MAIT and iNKT, although diverse VJ usage argued against such confounding for most clonotypes.

Every donor was a healthy Caucasian. The twin cohort comprised three pairs of female monozygotic twins, all aged about 18 to 29 years. Positive isolation kits from Invitrogen were used to isolate CD4+ and CD8+ T cell populations. For CDR1 and CDR2, the germline V gene lists MNHNS and SASEGT. Taken from cysteine to phenylalanine, the CDR3 has 13 residues. Kept here is only the CDR3 DNA, which spans 39 bases and is read in frame from base 1. The junction shows trimming of 7 bases on V and 4 bases on J, plus 13 bases between the germline ends. The same data also contributed to another study, on T cells expressing NK-cell markers. As the second paper documents: In sorted CD3+CD56+NKG2C+, CD3+CD56+NKG2C- and CD3+CD56-NKG2C+ T-cell subsets from 7 to 9 donors, TCR beta-chain repertoires were profiled. Seven of the eight sequenced donors were HCMV-seropositive and one was HCMV-seronegative. To restrict sorting to alphabetaTCR-expressing T cells, an anti-gammadeltaTCR antibody was added in several experiments. In roughly 6 donors, the dominant CD3+CD56+NKG2C+ clonotypes were found to rank among the top 10 CD8+ clonotypes and to make up about 1.0-8% of CD8+ T cells. Those dominant clonotypes were again the most abundant among CD3+CD56-NKG2C+ cells in a handful of donors, at about 25-60.1%. It remained unclear whether the expanded NKG2C-expressing T cell clones were specific for HCMV antigens. All eight donors whose samples were sequenced were randomly selected healthy volunteers, three of them men and five women. To determine HCMV serostatus, a commercial ELISA kit was used to detect HCMV-specific IgG in serum. MIGEC was used to demultiplex reads and group reads by UMI, and MiTCR was used to assemble and quantify clonotypes. To exclude erroneous sequences, any TCR cDNA sequence not supported by at least two reads was discarded. Downstream repertoire analysis used the tcR package, and clonotypes were matched across fractions by CDR3 nucleotide sequence plus V segment. Antigen specificity was annotated against VDJdb with VDJmatch, allowing one amino acid substitution in CDR3.

Material for sequencing was CD8+ T cells sorted from blood. The receptor chain draws on TRBV6-1 and TRBJ1-1; the D gene cannot be named for sure. This clonotype originated in a woman younger than 35 in good health. The DNA sequence follows: TGTGCCAGCAAACCGGGTGGGAGCACTGAAGCTTTCTTT. Its translation reads: CASKPGGSTEAFF.